These T cell receptor beta chains were read from a single sample in a study of shared clonotypes between healthy human individuals. Here immunoSEQ multiplex PCR was the method, and the copy in TCRdb shows in-frame clones only, minus some. The sample carries 2 million to 2.5 million clones, 93% recorded once. What was sequenced was naive CD4+ T cells from PBMCs. These receptors all stem from a man younger than 30 in good health. Some clones in this sample may be carry-over from other donors' samples. CDR3s include the opening cysteine and the closing phenylalanine or tryptophan. The order of the fields is J gene, D gene, V gene, clone size, CDR3 protein, CDR3 DNA. D genes are given only for firm matches. Only part of the rows carry a size: once, few, many, or a class if the clone is expanded.

TRBJ2-3 | - | TRBV6-1 | - | CASSGNRVTQYF | TGTGCCAGCAGTGGAAACAGGGTCACGCAGTATTTT
TRBJ2-7 | - | TRBV28 | - | CAATRGYEQYF | TGTGCCGCAACGCGGGGCTACGAGCAGTACTTC
TRBJ1-1 | - | TRBV5-6 | once | CASSLYGREGTEAFF | TGTGCCAGCAGCTTGTACGGCAGGGAAGGCACTGAAGCTTTCTTT
TRBJ2-3 | - | TRBV19 | - | CASSRGGGIDTQYF | TGTGCCAGTAGTCGAGGGGGGGGAATAGATACGCAGTATTTT
TRBJ1-2 | TRBD1 | TRBV28 | - | CASSPPITGTGGGGYTF | TGTGCCAGCAGTCCACCTATCACCGGGACAGGGGGCGGAGGCTACACCTTC
TRBJ2-7 | - | TRBV6-5 | - | CASTSRQVPYEQYF | TGTGCCAGCACCTCCAGACAGGTGCCCTACGAGCAGTACTTC
TRBJ1-3 | TRBD1 | TRBV4-2 | - | CASSQDRAGNTIYF | TGTGCCAGCAGTCAGGACAGGGCTGGAAACACCATATATTTT
TRBJ2-6 | - | TRBV9 | - | CASSVVGPGANVLTF | TGTGCCAGCAGCGTAGTTGGTCCCGGGGCCAACGTCCTGACTTTC
TRBJ2-3 | - | TRBV5-1 | - | CASSFSMADTQYF | TGCGCCAGCAGCTTCTCGATGGCAGATACGCAGTATTTT
TRBJ2-4 | TRBD1 | TRBV19 | - | CASSRDRGSGNIQYF | TGTGCCAGTAGTAGGGACAGGGGTTCGGGAAACATTCAGTACTTC
TRBJ2-2 | - | TRBV4-2 | - | CASSQAPFRGLQRTNTGELFF | TGTGCCAGCAGCCAAGCGCCTTTCCGGGGACTCCAGAGGACGAACACCGGGGAGCTGTTTTTT
TRBJ1-2 | - | TRBV2 | - | CASREDSARGYTF | TGTGCCAGCAGAGAGGACAGCGCTAGAGGCTACACCTTC
TRBJ1-1 | - | TRBV7-9 | few | CASSPEAALNTEAFF | TGTGCCAGCAGCCCCGAGGCAGCTTTGAACACTGAAGCTTTCTTT
TRBJ2-1 | - | TRBV6-1 | - | CASSGSSYNEQFF | TGTGCCAGCTCGGGGAGCTCCTACAATGAGCAGTTCTTC
TRBJ2-7 | - | TRBV20-1 | - | CSARGPYEQYF | TGCAGTGCTCGGGGCCCCTACGAGCAGTACTTC
TRBJ2-2 | - | TRBV7-2 | - | CASSLVGTANTGELFF | TGTGCCAGCAGCTTAGTTGGAACCGCGAACACCGGGGAGCTGTTTTTT
TRBJ2-1 | - | TRBV10-3 | - | CAISNSTANEQFF | TGTGCCATCAGTAACTCGACTGCCAATGAGCAGTTCTTC
TRBJ2-7 | - | TRBV7-2 | - | CASSSARIAPTYEQYF | TGTGCCAGCAGCTCGGCAAGAATAGCCCCCACCTACGAGCAGTACTTC
TRBJ2-5 | - | TRBV28 | once | CASSFRGAQGETQYF | TGTGCCAGCAGTTTTAGGGGGGCGCAGGGAGAGACCCAGTACTTC
TRBJ2-6 | TRBD1 | TRBV11-3 | - | CASSAVRAGGKGANVLTF | TGTGCCAGCAGCGCCGTGAGGGCAGGGGGCAAGGGGGCCAACGTCCTGACTTTC
TRBJ1-6 | - | TRBV2 | - | CASSGTAYNSPLHF | TGTGCCAGCAGTGGGACGGCTTATAATTCACCCCTCCACTTT
TRBJ2-7 | - | TRBV2 | - | CASSETYEQYF | TGTGCCAGCAGCGAGACCTACGAGCAGTACTTC
TRBJ1-5 | - | TRBV6-5 | - | CASSYSQGWDQPQHF | TGTGCCAGCAGTTACTCACAGGGTTGGGATCAGCCCCAGCATTTT
TRBJ1-1 | - | TRBV6-5 | - | CASSSPRNTEAFF | TGTGCCAGCAGTTCCCCGAGGAACACTGAAGCTTTCTTT
TRBJ2-3 | TRBD1 | TRBV6-1 | few | CASSQTGGKYTQYF | TGTGCCAGCAGTCAGACAGGGGGCAAATATACGCAGTATTTT
TRBJ2-7 | - | TRBV28 | - | CAGGAHYEQYF | TGTGCCGGGGGGGCCCATTACGAGCAGTACTTC
TRBJ2-1 | - | TRBV6-1 | - | CASSEGQEPYNEQFF | TGTGCCAGCAGTGAAGGACAGGAGCCCTACAATGAGCAGTTCTTC
TRBJ2-7 | - | TRBV7-2 | - | CASSLSSYEQYF | TGTGCCAGCAGCCTAAGCAGCTACGAGCAGTACTTC
TRBJ1-3 | - | TRBV7-9 | - | CASSPFGVAGNTIYF | TGTGCCAGCAGCCCGTTTGGGGTCGCTGGAAACACCATATATTTT
TRBJ1-4 | - | TRBV5-4 | - | CASSFDGATNEKLFF | TGTGCCAGCAGCTTCGACGGTGCAACTAATGAAAAACTGTTTTTT
TRBJ1-5 | - | TRBV7-9 | - | CASSLAAGDQPQHF | TGTGCCAGCAGCTTAGCGGCAGGGGATCAGCCCCAGCATTTT
TRBJ2-7 | - | TRBV6-1 | - | CASSGPDSSSYEQYF | TGTGCCAGCAGTGGACCCGACAGTAGCTCCTACGAGCAGTACTTC
TRBJ2-5 | TRBD1 | TRBV5-6 | once | CASSLESDRAQETQYF | TGTGCCAGCAGCTTGGAATCCGACAGGGCGCAAGAGACCCAGTACTTC
TRBJ1-5 | - | TRBV18 | - | CASSLTRNEGNQPQHF | TGTGCCAGCTCCCTTACGAGAAATGAGGGCAATCAGCCCCAGCATTTT
TRBJ1-4 | - | TRBV11-2 | - | CASSPLARGRDEKLFF | TGTGCCAGCAGCCCTCTCGCCAGGGGCCGCGATGAAAAACTGTTTTTT
TRBJ2-5 | TRBD2 | TRBV28 | - | CASSFLTRGRMETQYF | TGTGCCAGCAGTTTTTTAACCCGCGGGAGAATGGAGACCCAGTACTTC